This is a list of T cell receptor beta chains from one sample in a study of Graves' ophthalmopathy and Graves' hyperthyroidism. TCRdb passed the multiplex PCR reads through MiXCR, listing each CDR3 protein once. The table lists over 450,000 distinct CDR3 sequences, about an eighth of them singletons. Sequenced input: blood. Receptors were obtained from a woman younger than 45 with Graves' ophthalmopathy. The CDR3 runs from the conserved cysteine through the conserved F or W. The order of the fields is J gene, V gene, CDR3 protein.

J gene: TRBJ2-7; V gene: TRBV15; CDR3 protein: CATSRDRRLLSYEQYF
J gene: TRBJ2-7; V gene: TRBV28; CDR3 protein: CASTHGTGGSYEQYF
J gene: TRBJ2-2; V gene: TRBV29-1; CDR3 protein: CSVRSPRTGELFF
J gene: TRBJ2-4; V gene: TRBV12-3/TRBV12-4; CDR3 protein: CASSSDPDRNIQYF
J gene: TRBJ2-7; V gene: TRBV28; CDR3 protein: CASSFHRHPYEQYF
J gene: TRBJ1-6; V gene: TRBV19; CDR3 protein: CASSTTNTGRNSPLHF
J gene: TRBJ1-2; V gene: TRBV6-5; CDR3 protein: CASSLQSHYGYTF
J gene: TRBJ2-7; V gene: TRBV6-1; CDR3 protein: CASSERRTSYEQYF
J gene: TRBJ1-4; V gene: TRBV29-1; CDR3 protein: CSANRGTNEKLFF
J gene: TRBJ2-5; V gene: TRBV27; CDR3 protein: CASSPGTSGKETQYF
J gene: TRBJ1-5; V gene: TRBV6-1; CDR3 protein: CASTKAGGRPQHF
J gene: TRBJ2-5; V gene: TRBV11-2; CDR3 protein: CASSFRTNGETQYF
J gene: TRBJ1-2; V gene: TRBV6-1; CDR3 protein: CASGQEANGYTF
J gene: TRBJ2-7; V gene: TRBV29-1; CDR3 protein: CSVAGTTLRSHEQYF
J gene: TRBJ2-7; V gene: TRBV5-1; CDR3 protein: CASSLGQVNSYEQYF
J gene: TRBJ2-4; V gene: TRBV29-1; CDR3 protein: CSAGAPGNIKYF
J gene: TRBJ1-5; V gene: TRBV6-2/TRBV6-3; CDR3 protein: CASSYPKTRSVQPQHF
J gene: TRBJ1-1; V gene: TRBV5-1; CDR3 protein: CASSLVSGGTEAFF
J gene: TRBJ2-5; V gene: TRBV5-1; CDR3 protein: CASSLGPGGQETQYF
J gene: TRBJ2-7; V gene: TRBV24-1; CDR3 protein: CATSDRGASEQYF
J gene: TRBJ1-3; V gene: TRBV28; CDR3 protein: CASSFLISGNTIYF
J gene: TRBJ1-1; V gene: TRBV6-1; CDR3 protein: CASSEATHRDTEGRF
J gene: TRBJ2-7; V gene: TRBV19; CDR3 protein: CASSNSASYEQYF